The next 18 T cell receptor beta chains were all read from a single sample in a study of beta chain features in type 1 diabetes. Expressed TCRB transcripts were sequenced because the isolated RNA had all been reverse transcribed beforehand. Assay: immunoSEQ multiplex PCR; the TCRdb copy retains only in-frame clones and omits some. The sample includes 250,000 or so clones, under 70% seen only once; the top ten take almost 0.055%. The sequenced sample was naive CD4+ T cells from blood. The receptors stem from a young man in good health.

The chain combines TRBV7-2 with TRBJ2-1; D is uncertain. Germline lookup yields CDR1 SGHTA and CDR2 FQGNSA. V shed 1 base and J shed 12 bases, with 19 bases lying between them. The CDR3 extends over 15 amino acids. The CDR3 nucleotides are TGTGCCAGCAGCTTAGGAACTTCCTCCCCGTTTGGGCAGTTCTTC. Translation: CASSLGTSSPFGQFF.

For the CDR3, the DNA is TGCAGCGTTCAAACAGATACGCAGTATTTT. Its translation: CSVQTDTQYF. The V gene is TRBV29-1, the J gene TRBJ2-3; no firm D call. V gave up 5 bases and J gave up 3 bases, with 3 bases separating them. Germline V gene lookup returns CDR1 SQVTM and CDR2 ANQGSEA. The length of the CDR3 is 10 residues.

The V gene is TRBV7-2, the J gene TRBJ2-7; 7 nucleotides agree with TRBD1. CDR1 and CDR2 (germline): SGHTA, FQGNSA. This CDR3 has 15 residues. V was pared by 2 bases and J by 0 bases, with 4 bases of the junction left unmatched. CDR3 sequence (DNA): TGTGCCAGCAGCTTACGGGACAGTAGCTCCTACGAGCAGTACTTC. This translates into CASSLRDSSSYEQYF.

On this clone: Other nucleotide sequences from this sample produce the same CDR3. The DNA of the CDR3 is TGCAGCGTTGCAAGGGGCACCGGGGAGCTGTTTTTT. Translated, it gives CSVARGTGELFF. The chain employs TRBV29-1 and TRBJ2-2; D is perhaps TRBD1 (5 bases). CDR1 and CDR2 (germline): SQVTM, ANQGSEA. The CDR3 sequence is 12 residues long. The V gene lost 4 bases and the J gene lost 4 bases, with 7 bases spanning the gap.

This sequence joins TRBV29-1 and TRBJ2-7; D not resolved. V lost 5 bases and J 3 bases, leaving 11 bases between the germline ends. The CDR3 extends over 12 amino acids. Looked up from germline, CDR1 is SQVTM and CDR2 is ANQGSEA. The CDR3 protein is CSVRGRLYEQYF. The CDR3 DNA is TGCAGCGTTCGTGGTAGACTCTACGAGCAGTACTTC.

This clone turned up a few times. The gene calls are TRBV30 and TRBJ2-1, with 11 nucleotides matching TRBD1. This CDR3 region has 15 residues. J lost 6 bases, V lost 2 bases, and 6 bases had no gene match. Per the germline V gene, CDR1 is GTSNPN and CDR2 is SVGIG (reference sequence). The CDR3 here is CAWSPGQGAFNEQFF. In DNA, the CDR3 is TGTGCCTGGAGTCCTGGACAGGGGGCTTTCAATGAGCAGTTCTTC.

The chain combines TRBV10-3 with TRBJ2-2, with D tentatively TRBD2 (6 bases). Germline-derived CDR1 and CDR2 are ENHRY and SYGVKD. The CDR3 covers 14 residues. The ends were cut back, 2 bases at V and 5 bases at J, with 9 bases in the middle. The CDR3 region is CAISETGGTGELFF. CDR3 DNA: TGTGCCATCAGTGAGACAGGAGGGACCGGGGAGCTGTTTTTT.

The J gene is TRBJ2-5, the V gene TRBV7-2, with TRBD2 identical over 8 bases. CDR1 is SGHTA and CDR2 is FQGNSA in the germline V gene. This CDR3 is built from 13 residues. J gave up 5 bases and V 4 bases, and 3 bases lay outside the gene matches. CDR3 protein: CASSSGTSETQYF. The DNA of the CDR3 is TGTGCCAGCAGCTCCGGGACTAGTGAGACCCAGTACTTC.

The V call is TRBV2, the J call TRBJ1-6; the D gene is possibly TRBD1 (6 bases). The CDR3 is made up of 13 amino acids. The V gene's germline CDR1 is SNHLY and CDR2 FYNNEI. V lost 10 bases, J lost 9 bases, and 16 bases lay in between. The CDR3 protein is CATSEGVSSPLHF. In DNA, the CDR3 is TGTGCCACATCCGAGGGGGTCTCTTCACCCCTCCACTTT.

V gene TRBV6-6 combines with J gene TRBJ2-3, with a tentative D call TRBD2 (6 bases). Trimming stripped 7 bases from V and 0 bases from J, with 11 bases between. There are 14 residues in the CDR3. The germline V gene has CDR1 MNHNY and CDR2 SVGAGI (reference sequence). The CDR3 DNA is TGTGCCAGCACCCTTGGGGGGAGCACAGATACGCAGTATTTT. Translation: CASTLGGSTDTQYF.

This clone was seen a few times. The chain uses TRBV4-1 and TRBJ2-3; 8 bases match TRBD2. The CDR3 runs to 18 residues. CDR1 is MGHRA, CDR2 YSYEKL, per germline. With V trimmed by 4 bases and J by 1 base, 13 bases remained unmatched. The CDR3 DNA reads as TGCGCCAGCAGCCGATTCCTTCCCGGACTAGCCCGCACAGATACGCAGTATTTT. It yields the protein CASSRFLPGLARTDTQYF.

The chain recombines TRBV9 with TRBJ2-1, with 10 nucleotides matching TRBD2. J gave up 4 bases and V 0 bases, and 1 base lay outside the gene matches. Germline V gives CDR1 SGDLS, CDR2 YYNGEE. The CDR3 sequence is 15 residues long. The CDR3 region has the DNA TGTGCCAGCAGCGTAGAACTAGCGGGGTACAATGAGCAGTTCTTC. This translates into CASSVELAGYNEQFF.

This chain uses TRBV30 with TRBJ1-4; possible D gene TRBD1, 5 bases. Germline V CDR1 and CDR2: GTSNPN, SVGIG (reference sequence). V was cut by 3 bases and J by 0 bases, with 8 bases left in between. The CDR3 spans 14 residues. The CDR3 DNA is TGTGCCTGGAGCCCCAGGGCAACTAATGAAAAACTGTTTTTT. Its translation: CAWSPRATNEKLFF.

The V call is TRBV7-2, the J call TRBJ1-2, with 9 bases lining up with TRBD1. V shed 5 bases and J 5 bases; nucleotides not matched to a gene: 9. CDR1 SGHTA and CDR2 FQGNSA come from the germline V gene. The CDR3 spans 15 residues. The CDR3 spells CASSMRSGTGYGYTF. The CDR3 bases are TGTGCCAGCAGCATGCGATCCGGGACAGGGTATGGCTACACCTTC.

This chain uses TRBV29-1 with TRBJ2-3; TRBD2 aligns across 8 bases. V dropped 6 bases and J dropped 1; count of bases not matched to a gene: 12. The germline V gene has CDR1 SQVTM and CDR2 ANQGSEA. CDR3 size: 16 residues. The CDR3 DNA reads TGCAGCGTAGCGGGGGCAGCGGCATCAGGCACAGATACGCAGTATTTT. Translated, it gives CSVAGAAASGTDTQYF.

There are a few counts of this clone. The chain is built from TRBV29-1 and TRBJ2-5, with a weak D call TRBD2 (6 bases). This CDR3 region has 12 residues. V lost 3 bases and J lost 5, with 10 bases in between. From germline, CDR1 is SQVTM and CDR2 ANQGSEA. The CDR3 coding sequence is TGCAGCGTTGAGGTAGCGGTGGAGACCCAGTACTTC. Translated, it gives CSVEVAVETQYF.

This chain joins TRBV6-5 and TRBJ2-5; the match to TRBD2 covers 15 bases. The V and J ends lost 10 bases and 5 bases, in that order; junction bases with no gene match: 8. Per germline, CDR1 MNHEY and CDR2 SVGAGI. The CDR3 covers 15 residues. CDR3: CAKTWTSGREETQYF. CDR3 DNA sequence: TGTGCCAAAACTTGGACTAGCGGGAGGGAGGAGACCCAGTACTTC.

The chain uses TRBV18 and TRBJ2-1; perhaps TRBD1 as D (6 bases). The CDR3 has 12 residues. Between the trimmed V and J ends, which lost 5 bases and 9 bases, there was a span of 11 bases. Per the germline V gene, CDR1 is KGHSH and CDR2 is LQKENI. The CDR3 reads CASSATGPEQFF. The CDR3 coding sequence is TGTGCCAGCTCAGCCACAGGGCCTGAGCAGTTCTTC.